The 8 T cell receptor beta chains below were found in one sample sequenced in a study of T cells in localized non-small cell lung cancer. Here immunoSEQ multiplex PCR was the method, and the copy in TCRdb shows in-frame clones only, minus some. The sample carries about 59,000 clones, roughly 92% recorded once. The source was peripheral blood, collected before any cancer treatment. These receptors were taken from a man between 40 and 75 years old with stage I lung adenocarcinoma.

The sample holds one count of this clone. V gene TRBV18 combines with J gene TRBJ2-5, with D maybe TRBD2 (5 bases). Germline loops: CDR1 KGHSH, CDR2 LQKENI. The V and J ends lost 6 bases and 5 bases respectively, with 13 bases between them. The CDR3 has 13 residues. In nucleotides, the CDR3 is TGTGCCAGCTCCCTGGACTGGGCGGAGACCCAGTACTTC. As protein: CASSLDWAETQYF.

The V and J genes are TRBV11-2 and TRBJ2-7, with TRBD1 identical over 7 bases. Looked up from germline, CDR1 is SGHAT and CDR2 is FQNNGV. With 5 bases clipped from V and 6 bases from J, the junction kept 7 bases outside the gene matches. The CDR3 spans 13 residues. The CDR3 sequence: CASSNDRVFEQYF. As DNA, the CDR3 is TGTGCCAGCAGCAACGACAGGGTCTTCGAGCAGTACTTC.

This chain uses TRBV19 with TRBJ2-3; D is unresolved. Germline V CDR1 and CDR2: LNHDA, SQIVND (reference sequence). The V end was cut by 11 bases, the J end by 0 bases, with 12 bases between. CDR3 length: 13 amino acids. The CDR3 region has the DNA TGTGCCTCTGGGGTCGATAGCACAGATACGCAGTATTTT. Translated: CASGVDSTDTQYF. The full variable domain, its missing parts supplied by reference TRBV19 and TRBJ2-3, is DGGITQSPKYLFRKEGQNVTLSCEQNLNHDAMYWYRQDPGQGLRLIYYSQIVNDFQKGDIAEGYSVSREKKESFPLTVTSAQKNPTAFYLCASGVDSTDTQYFGPGTRLTVL.

The V gene is TRBV28, the J gene TRBJ2-6; weak D call: TRBD2 (6 bases). The germline V gene has CDR1 MDHEN and CDR2 SYDVKM. The CDR3 runs 20 residues. V lost 0 bases and J 4 bases, leaving 22 bases between the germline ends. CDR3 in DNA: TGTGCCAGCAGTTTATGGGCCGTGGGACTTATCCGGGGAGGGGCCAACGTCCTGACTTTC. Protein: CASSLWAVGLIRGGANVLTF.

Comment on this clone: Other DNA variants within this sample encode the same CDR3. The chain employs TRBV18 and TRBJ2-7; no firm D call. Trimming removed 3 bases from V and 2 bases from J, with 5 bases in between. In germline, CDR1 is KGHSH, CDR2 LQKENI. The CDR3 extends over 12 amino acids. The CDR3 DNA follows: TGTGCCAGCTCACCGGGAACCTACGAGCAGTACTTC. Translated, it gives CASSPGTYEQYF.

The CDR3 DNA reads TGTGCCAGCAGCGTAGGGGGCGGGAGCGGTGGCGGGGAGCTGTTTTTT. It yields the protein CASSVGGGSGGGELFF. The genes are TRBV9 and TRBJ2-2; the match to TRBD2 covers 7 bases. Looked up from germline, CDR1 is SGDLS and CDR2 is YYNGEE. After removal of 0 bases from V and 7 bases from J, the junction contained 9 bases not matched to a gene. CDR3 length equals 16 residues.

The V gene is TRBV15, the J gene TRBJ2-5; unclear D gene. This CDR3 is 16 amino acids long. Germline CDR1 and CDR2: LNHNV and YYDKDF (reference sequence). Trimming shortened V by 1 base and J by 0 bases, and 12 bases separated the two germline ends. CDR3 DNA sequence: TGTGCCACCAGCAGAGCGCATGAAGGGTACCAAGAGACCCAGTACTTC. Its translation is CATSRAHEGYQETQYF.

The chain is built from TRBV28 and TRBJ1-2, with D perhaps TRBD1 (6 bases). V dropped 5 bases and J dropped 3 bases, with 16 bases sitting between them. The CDR3 contains 15 residues. Germline V gene lookup returns CDR1 MDHEN and CDR2 SYDVKM. The CDR3 region is CASSTIRGGDYGYTF. The CDR3 DNA sequence: TGTGCCAGCAGTACAATTAGAGGGGGAGACTATGGCTACACCTTC.